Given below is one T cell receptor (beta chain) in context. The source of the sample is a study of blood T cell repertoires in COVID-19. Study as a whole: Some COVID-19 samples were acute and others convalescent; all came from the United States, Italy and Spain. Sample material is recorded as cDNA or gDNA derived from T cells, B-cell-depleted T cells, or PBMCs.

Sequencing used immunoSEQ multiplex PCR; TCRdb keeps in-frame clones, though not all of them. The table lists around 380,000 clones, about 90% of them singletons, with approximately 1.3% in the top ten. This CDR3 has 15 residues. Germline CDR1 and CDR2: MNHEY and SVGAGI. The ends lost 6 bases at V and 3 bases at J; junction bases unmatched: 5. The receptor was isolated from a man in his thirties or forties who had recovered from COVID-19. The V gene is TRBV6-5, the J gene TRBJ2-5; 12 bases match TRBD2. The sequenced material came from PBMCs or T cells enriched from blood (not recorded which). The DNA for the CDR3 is TGTGCCAGCAGCGGCGGACTAGCGGGGAAAGAGACCCAGTACTTC. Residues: CASSGGLAGKETQYF.